These T cell receptor beta chains were read from a single sample in a study of T cell responses to AZD1222 COVID-19 vaccine. Some clones are missing from TCRdb's copy, which holds only in-frame ones; the method was immunoSEQ multiplex PCR. Among about 130,000 clones listed, more than 70% were seen once. The sequencing here drew on peripheral blood, taken on day 0 of AZD1222 vaccination. These receptors were collected from an adult in good health. CDR3s include the opening cysteine and the closing phenylalanine or tryptophan. Fields, in order: D gene, clone size, J gene, V gene, CDR3 protein, CDR3 DNA. D genes are given only for firm matches. Size values are once, few and many counts, or a class for expanded clones, and some rows have none.

D: .
size: .
J: TRBJ2-7
V: TRBV19
CDR3: CASSLAPERGEQYF
DNA: TGTGCCAGTAGTTTGGCGCCGGAAAGAGGGGAGCAGTACTTC

D: .
size: .
J: TRBJ2-7
V: TRBV25-1
CDR3: CASSGRSSPYEQYF
DNA: TGTGCCAGCAGTGGGCGATCCTCCCCCTACGAGCAGTACTTC

D: .
size: .
J: TRBJ2-3
V: TRBV11-2
CDR3: CASSFTWADTQYF
DNA: TGTGCCAGCAGCTTCACGTGGGCAGATACGCAGTATTTT

D: .
size: few
J: TRBJ2-7
V: TRBV14
CDR3: CASSQVQAYEQYF
DNA: TGTGCCAGCAGCCAAGTCCAGGCCTACGAGCAGTACTTC

D: .
size: .
J: TRBJ2-5
V: TRBV12-3/TRBV12-4
CDR3: CASRGDHASQYF
DNA: TGTGCCAGCAGGGGCGACCACGCGTCCCAGTACTTC

D: TRBD1
size: .
J: TRBJ1-4
V: TRBV28
CDR3: CASSPGTGYEKLFF
DNA: TGTGCCAGCAGTCCCGGGACAGGGTATGAAAAACTGTTTTTT

D: .
size: .
J: TRBJ2-1
V: TRBV27
CDR3: CASSLTGDSYNEQFF
DNA: TGTGCCAGCAGTTTAACCGGGGACTCCTACAATGAGCAGTTCTTC

D: .
size: .
J: TRBJ1-1
V: TRBV6-4
CDR3: CASSVGLHTEAFF
DNA: TGTGCCAGCAGTGTAGGTTTGCACACTGAAGCTTTCTTT

D: TRBD2
size: .
J: TRBJ2-1
V: TRBV7-6
CDR3: CASAMSGGALNEQFF
DNA: TGTGCCAGCGCCATGAGCGGGGGGGCACTCAATGAGCAGTTCTTC

D: .
size: .
J: TRBJ2-1
V: TRBV6-2/TRBV6-3
CDR3: CASSYSMGGEQFF
DNA: TGTGCCAGCAGTTACTCGATGGGGGGTGAGCAGTTCTTC

D: TRBD2
size: .
J: TRBJ2-1
V: TRBV13
CDR3: CASGGLVYNEQFF
DNA: TGTGCCAGTGGGGGACTAGTGTACAATGAGCAGTTCTTC

D: .
size: .
J: TRBJ1-2
V: TRBV6-1
CDR3: CASSEPDYGYTF
DNA: TGTGCCAGCAGTGAACCAGACTATGGCTACACCTTC

D: TRBD1
size: .
J: TRBJ2-5
V: TRBV29-1
CDR3: CSVVGQGGERTQYF
DNA: TGCAGCGTTGTTGGACAGGGGGGAGAAAGGACCCAGTACTTC

D: .
size: .
J: TRBJ2-2
V: TRBV4-1
CDR3: CASSQGPTGGVLFF
DNA: TGCGCCAGCAGCCAAGGCCCCACAGGAGGGGTGCTGTTTTTT

D: .
size: once
J: TRBJ1-1
V: TRBV6-5
CDR3: CAGSTQTGTEAFF
DNA: TGTGCCGGCAGTACTCAAACAGGGACTGAAGCTTTCTTT

D: .
size: .
J: TRBJ2-2
V: TRBV18
CDR3: CASSFQGSQRNTGELFF
DNA: TGTGCCAGCTCATTTCAGGGGTCGCAAAGGAACACCGGGGAGCTGTTTTTT

D: .
size: .
J: TRBJ1-3
V: TRBV19
CDR3: CASKGNSGNTIYF
DNA: TGTGCCAGTAAAGGCAACTCTGGAAACACCATATATTTT

D: .
size: .
J: TRBJ2-3
V: TRBV6-2/TRBV6-3
CDR3: CASSYSRMLLPDTQYF
DNA: TGTGCCAGCAGTTACTCGAGGATGCTCCTTCCGGATACGCAGTATTTT

D: TRBD2
size: .
J: TRBJ2-7
V: TRBV7-3
CDR3: CASSKGSGKRKYF
DNA: TGTGCCAGCAGCAAGGGGAGCGGGAAAAGGAAGTACTTC

D: .
size: .
J: TRBJ2-1
V: TRBV6-6
CDR3: CASTVSNSNEQFF
DNA: TGTGCCAGCACCGTGTCCAATTCCAATGAGCAGTTCTTC

D: .
size: .
J: TRBJ2-7
V: TRBV14
CDR3: CASSQTYGIDEQYF
DNA: TGTGCCAGCAGCCAAACCTACGGAATCGACGAGCAGTACTTC

D: .
size: .
J: TRBJ2-1
V: TRBV6-1
CDR3: CASSEVPGPPSYNEQFF
DNA: TGTGCCAGCAGTGAAGTCCCGGGACCCCCCTCCTACAATGAGCAGTTCTTC

D: .
size: once
J: TRBJ2-1
V: TRBV7-2
CDR3: CASSLGRLGWDDEQFF
DNA: TGTGCCAGCAGCTTAGGGAGGTTGGGGTGGGACGATGAGCAGTTCTTC

D: .
size: .
J: TRBJ2-3
V: TRBV5-1
CDR3: CASSSSGSTDTQYF
DNA: TGCGCCAGCAGCTCGAGCGGGAGCACAGATACGCAGTATTTT

D: .
size: .
J: TRBJ2-2
V: TRBV18
CDR3: CASSYATGANTGELFF
DNA: TGTGCCAGCTCATACGCCACAGGAGCGAACACCGGGGAGCTGTTTTTT

D: TRBD2
size: .
J: TRBJ2-1
V: TRBV5-6
CDR3: CASSFASGGPGGYNEQFF
DNA: TGTGCCAGCAGCTTCGCTAGCGGGGGGCCGGGCGGGTACAATGAGCAGTTCTTC

D: .
size: once
J: TRBJ2-7
V: TRBV9
CDR3: CASSVASGISYEQYF
DNA: TGTGCCAGCAGCGTAGCTTCAGGGATTAGTTACGAGCAGTACTTC

D: .
size: .
J: TRBJ1-2
V: TRBV7-2
CDR3: CASSLEHYGYTF
DNA: TGTGCCAGCAGCTTAGAACACTATGGCTACACCTTC

D: TRBD1
size: .
J: TRBJ1-1
V: TRBV5-1
CDR3: CASSLRQGNTEAFF
DNA: TGCGCCAGCAGCTTGAGACAGGGAAACACTGAAGCTTTCTTT

D: .
size: once
J: TRBJ2-2
V: TRBV29-1
CDR3: CSVEDRPGAGELFF
DNA: TGCAGCGTTGAAGATCGGCCAGGGGCCGGGGAGCTGTTTTTT

D: .
size: .
J: TRBJ2-7
V: TRBV27
CDR3: CASSFTLRLGEQYF
DNA: TGTGCCAGCAGCTTTACTTTGAGACTCGGCGAGCAGTACTTC

D: .
size: .
J: TRBJ2-7
V: TRBV28
CDR3: CVIRSGQEQYF
DNA: TGTGTCATCCGGTCGGGGCAAGAGCAGTACTTC

D: .
size: .
J: TRBJ2-7
V: TRBV28
CDR3: CASIRFGRATYEQYF
DNA: TGTGCCAGCATTAGGTTTGGGCGGGCCACCTACGAGCAGTACTTC

D: .
size: .
J: TRBJ1-2
V: TRBV5-1
CDR3: CASSLTTYGYTF
DNA: TGCGCCAGCAGCTTGACGACTTATGGCTACACCTTC

D: .
size: .
J: TRBJ2-7
V: TRBV29-1
CDR3: CSVAEQTYEQYF
DNA: TGCAGCGTCGCCGAACAGACCTACGAGCAGTACTTC

D: TRBD1
size: .
J: TRBJ1-5
V: TRBV2
CDR3: CASSEALGQGNQPQHF
DNA: TGTGCCAGCAGTGAAGCGCTTGGACAGGGAAATCAGCCCCAGCATTTT

D: .
size: once
J: TRBJ1-1
V: TRBV11-2
CDR3: CASTQSLEGTEAFF
DNA: TGTGCCAGCACCCAATCCCTTGAGGGAACTGAAGCTTTCTTT

D: .
size: .
J: TRBJ2-5
V: TRBV19
CDR3: CASRGTGSAQYF
DNA: TGTGCCAGTAGGGGGACCGGGTCTGCCCAGTACTTC

D: .
size: .
J: TRBJ2-7
V: TRBV10-3
CDR3: CAISAGERPYEQYF
DNA: TGTGCCATCAGTGCGGGTGAGCGACCCTACGAGCAGTACTTC

D: .
size: .
J: TRBJ1-1
V: TRBV5-1
CDR3: CASSIALDTSSSQAFF
DNA: TGCGCCAGCAGCATAGCCCTAGACACTTCCTCTTCCCAAGCTTTCTTT

D: TRBD2
size: .
J: TRBJ2-7
V: TRBV6-5
CDR3: CATGGRRDEQYF
DNA: TGTGCCACCGGGGGGAGAAGGGACGAGCAGTACTTC

D: TRBD1
size: .
J: TRBJ2-4
V: TRBV18
CDR3: CASSPGPGQGSGNIQYF
DNA: TGTGCCAGCTCACCGGGGCCAGGACAGGGGTCGGGGAACATTCAGTACTTC

D: .
size: .
J: TRBJ1-5
V: TRBV28
CDR3: CASTDRTWGGNQPQHF
DNA: TGTGCCAGCACTGATAGGACCTGGGGAGGCAATCAGCCCCAGCATTTT

D: TRBD1
size: .
J: TRBJ1-6
V: TRBV19
CDR3: CASSRQGTYNSPLHF
DNA: TGTGCCAGTAGTAGACAGGGGACCTATAATTCACCCCTCCACTTT

D: TRBD1
size: .
J: TRBJ1-6
V: TRBV6-5
CDR3: CASASGGSQPPLHF
DNA: TGTGCCAGCGCCTCAGGGGGATCGCAGCCACCCCTCCACTTT

D: .
size: .
J: TRBJ1-5
V: TRBV4-3
CDR3: CASSQDPEQPQHF
DNA: TGCGCCAGCAGCCAAGATCCCGAACAGCCCCAGCATTTT

D: TRBD2
size: .
J: TRBJ2-7
V: TRBV10-3
CDR3: CAISGGLARYEQYF
DNA: TGTGCCATCAGTGGCGGACTAGCGCGGTACGAGCAGTACTTC

D: TRBD1
size: .
J: TRBJ2-1
V: TRBV27
CDR3: CASSLGGQGADRQFF
DNA: TGTGCCAGCAGTTTAGGGGGACAGGGGGCAGATAGGCAGTTCTTC

D: .
size: .
J: TRBJ1-2
V: TRBV7-2
CDR3: CASSSGTENYYGYTF
DNA: TGTGCCAGCAGCTCAGGGACCGAAAACTATTATGGCTACACCTTC

D: .
size: .
J: TRBJ2-3
V: TRBV11-2
CDR3: CASSFGISTDTQYF
DNA: TGTGCCAGCAGCTTCGGGATATCCACAGATACGCAGTATTTT